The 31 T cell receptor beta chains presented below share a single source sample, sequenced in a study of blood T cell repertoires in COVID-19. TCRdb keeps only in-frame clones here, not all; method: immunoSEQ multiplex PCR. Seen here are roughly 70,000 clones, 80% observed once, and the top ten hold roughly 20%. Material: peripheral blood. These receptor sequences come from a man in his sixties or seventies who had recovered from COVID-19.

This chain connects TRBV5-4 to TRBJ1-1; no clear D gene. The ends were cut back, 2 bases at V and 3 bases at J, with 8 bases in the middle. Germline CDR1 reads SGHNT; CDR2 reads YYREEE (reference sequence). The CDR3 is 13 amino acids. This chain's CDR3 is CASSFGEDTEAFF. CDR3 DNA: TGTGCCAGCAGCTTCGGGGAGGACACTGAAGCTTTCTTT.

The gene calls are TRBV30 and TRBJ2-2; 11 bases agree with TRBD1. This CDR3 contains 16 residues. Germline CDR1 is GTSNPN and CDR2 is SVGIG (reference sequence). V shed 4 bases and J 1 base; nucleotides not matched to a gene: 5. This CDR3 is CAWTTGTGGNTGELFF. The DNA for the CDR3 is TGTGCCTGGACAACCGGGACAGGGGGGAACACCGGGGAGCTGTTTTTT.

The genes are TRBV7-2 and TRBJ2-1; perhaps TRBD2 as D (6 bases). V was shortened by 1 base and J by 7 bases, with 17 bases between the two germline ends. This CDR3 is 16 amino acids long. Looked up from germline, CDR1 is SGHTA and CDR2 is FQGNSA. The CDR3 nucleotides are TGTGCCAGCAGCTTAGGGACCGTTAGACTAGGTAATGAGCAGTTCTTC. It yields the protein CASSLGTVRLGNEQFF.

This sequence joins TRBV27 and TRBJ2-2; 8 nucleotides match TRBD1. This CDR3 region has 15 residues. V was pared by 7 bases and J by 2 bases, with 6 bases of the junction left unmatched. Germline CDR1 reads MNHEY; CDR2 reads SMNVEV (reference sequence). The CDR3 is CASKRDRRNTGELFF. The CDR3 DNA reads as TGTGCCAGCAAGAGGGACAGGCGAAACACCGGGGAGCTGTTTTTT.

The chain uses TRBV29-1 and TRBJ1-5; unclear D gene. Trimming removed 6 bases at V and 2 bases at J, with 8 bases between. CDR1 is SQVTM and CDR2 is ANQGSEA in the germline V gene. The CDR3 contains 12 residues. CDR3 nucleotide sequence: TGCAGCGTCGGAGAGGGCAATCAGCCCCAGCATTTT. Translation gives CSVGEGNQPQHF.

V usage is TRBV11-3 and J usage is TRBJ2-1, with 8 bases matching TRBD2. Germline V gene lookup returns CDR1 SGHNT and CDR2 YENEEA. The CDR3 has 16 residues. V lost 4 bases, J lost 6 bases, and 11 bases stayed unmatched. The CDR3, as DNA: TGTGCCAGCAGCTCTGGACGGGAGGGCCCGATCAATGAGCAGTTCTTC. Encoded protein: CASSSGREGPINEQFF.

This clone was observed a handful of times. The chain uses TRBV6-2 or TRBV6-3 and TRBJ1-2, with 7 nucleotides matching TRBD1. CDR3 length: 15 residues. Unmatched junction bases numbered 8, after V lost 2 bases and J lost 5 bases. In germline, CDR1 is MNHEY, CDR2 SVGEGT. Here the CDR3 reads CASSYIPGQDYGYTF. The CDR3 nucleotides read TGTGCCAGCAGTTACATCCCAGGACAGGATTATGGCTACACCTTC.

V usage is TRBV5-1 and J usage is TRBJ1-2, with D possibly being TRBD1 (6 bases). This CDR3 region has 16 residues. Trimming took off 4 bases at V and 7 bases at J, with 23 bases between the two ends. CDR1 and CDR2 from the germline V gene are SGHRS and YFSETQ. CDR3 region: CASSLATGIRKGGYTF. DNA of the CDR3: TGCGCCAGCAGCCTAGCTACAGGGATTCGGAAAGGTGGCTACACCTTC.

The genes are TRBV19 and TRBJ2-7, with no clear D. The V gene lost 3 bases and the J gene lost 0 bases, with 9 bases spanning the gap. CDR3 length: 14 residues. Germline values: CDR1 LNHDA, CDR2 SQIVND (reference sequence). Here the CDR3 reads CASSISQISYEQYF. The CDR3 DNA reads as TGTGCCAGTAGTATTTCACAGATCTCCTACGAGCAGTACTTC.

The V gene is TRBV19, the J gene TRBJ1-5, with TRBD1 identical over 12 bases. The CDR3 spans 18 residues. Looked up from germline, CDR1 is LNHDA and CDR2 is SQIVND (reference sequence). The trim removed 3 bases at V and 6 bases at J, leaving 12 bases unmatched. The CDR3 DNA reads TGTGCCAGTAGTATTTTTGGGACAGGGGGCGCATCAAGTCAGCCCCAGCATTTT. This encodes CASSIFGTGGASSQPQHF.

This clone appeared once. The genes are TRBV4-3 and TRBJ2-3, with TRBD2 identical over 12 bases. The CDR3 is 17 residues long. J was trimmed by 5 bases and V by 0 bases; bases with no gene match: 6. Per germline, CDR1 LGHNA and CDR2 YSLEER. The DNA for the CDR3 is TGCGCCAGCAGCCAAGACCCTAGCGGGGGGGCCATAGATACGCAGTATTTT. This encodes CASSQDPSGGAIDTQYF.

Here the CDR3 reads CASSPERQVLYF. As DNA, the CDR3 is TGTGCCAGCAGCCCTGAGAGACAGGTTTTATACTTC. This chain links TRBV7-2 with TRBJ2-5, with D tentatively TRBD1 (6 bases). Germline V gene data show CDR1 as SGHTA and CDR2 as FQGNSA. Trimming took off 5 bases at V and 14 bases at J, with 18 bases between the two ends. CDR3 length: 12 residues.

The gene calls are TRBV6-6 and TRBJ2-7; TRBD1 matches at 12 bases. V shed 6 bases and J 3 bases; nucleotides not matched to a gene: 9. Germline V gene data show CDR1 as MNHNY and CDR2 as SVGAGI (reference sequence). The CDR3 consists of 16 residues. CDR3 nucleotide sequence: TGTGCCAGCAGGCGGGACGGGACAGGGGGCTTCTACGAGCAGTACTTC. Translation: CASRRDGTGGFYEQYF.

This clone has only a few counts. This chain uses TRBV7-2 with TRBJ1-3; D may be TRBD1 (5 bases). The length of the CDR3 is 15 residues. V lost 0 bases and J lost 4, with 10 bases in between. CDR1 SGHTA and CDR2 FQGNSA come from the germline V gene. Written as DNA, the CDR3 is TGTGCCAGCAGCTTAGCGCCAGGGCAAGGAAACACCATATATTTT. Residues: CASSLAPGQGNTIYF. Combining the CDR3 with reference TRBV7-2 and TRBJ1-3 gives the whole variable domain GAGVSQSPSNKVTEKGKDVELRCDPISGHTALYWYRQSLGQGLEFLIYFQGNSAPDKSGLPSDRFSAERTGGSVSTLTIQRTQQEDSAVYLCASSLAPGQGNTIYFGEGSWLTVV.

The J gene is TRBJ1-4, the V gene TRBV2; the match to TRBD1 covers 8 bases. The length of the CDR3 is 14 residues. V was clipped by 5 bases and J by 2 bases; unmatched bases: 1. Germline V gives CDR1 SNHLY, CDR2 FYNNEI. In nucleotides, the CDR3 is TGTGCCAGCAGTAGGACAGGGACTAATGAAAAACTGTTTTTT. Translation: CASSRTGTNEKLFF.

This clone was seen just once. CDR3 sequence: CASSPTGDNQPQHF. The CDR3 region has the DNA TGTGCCAGCAGCCCCACAGGGGACAATCAGCCCCAGCATTTT. The chain combines TRBV7-2 with TRBJ1-5; 7 bases match TRBD1. CDR3 size: 14 residues. CDR1 and CDR2 from the germline V gene are SGHTA and FQGNSA. V was pared by 5 bases and J by 3 bases, with 4 bases of the junction left unmatched. Combining the CDR3 with reference TRBV7-2 and TRBJ1-5 gives the whole variable domain GAGVSQSPSNKVTEKGKDVELRCDPISGHTALYWYRQSLGQGLEFLIYFQGNSAPDKSGLPSDRFSAERTGGSVSTLTIQRTQQEDSAVYLCASSPTGDNQPQHFGDGTRLSIL.

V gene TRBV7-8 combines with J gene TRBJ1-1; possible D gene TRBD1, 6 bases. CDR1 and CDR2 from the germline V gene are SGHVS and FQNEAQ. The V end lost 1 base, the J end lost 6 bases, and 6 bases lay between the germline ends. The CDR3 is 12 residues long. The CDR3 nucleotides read TGTGCCAGCAGCTTAGGACAGGCTGAAGCTTTCTTT. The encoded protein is CASSLGQAEAFF.

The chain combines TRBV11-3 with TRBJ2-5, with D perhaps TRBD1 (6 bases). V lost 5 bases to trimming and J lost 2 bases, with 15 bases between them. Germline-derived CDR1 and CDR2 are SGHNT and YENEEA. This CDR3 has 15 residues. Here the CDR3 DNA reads TGTGCCAGCAGCCCCCGACAGGTCGAACAAGAGACCCAGTACTTC. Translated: CASSPRQVEQETQYF. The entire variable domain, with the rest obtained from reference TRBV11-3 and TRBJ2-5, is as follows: EAGVVQSPRYKIIEKKQPVAFWCNPISGHNTLYWYLQNLGQGPELLIRYENEEAVDDSQLPKDRFSAERLKGVDSTLKIQPAELGDSAVYLCASSPRQVEQETQYFGPGTRLLVL.

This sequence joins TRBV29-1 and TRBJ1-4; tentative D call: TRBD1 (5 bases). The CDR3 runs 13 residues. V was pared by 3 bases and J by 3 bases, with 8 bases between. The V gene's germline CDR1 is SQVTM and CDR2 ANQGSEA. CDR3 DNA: TGCAGCGTTGACGGGGGTTCTAATGAAAAACTGTTTTTT. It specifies CSVDGGSNEKLFF.

CDR3 DNA sequence: TGTGCCTGGAGTCGGGTTGACTTGACAGACATTCAGTACTTC. Amino acids: CAWSRVDLTDIQYF. V is TRBV30 and J is TRBJ2-4; possible D gene TRBD1, 5 bases. V lost 2 bases and J lost 8, with 16 bases in between. There are 14 residues in the CDR3. Per the germline V gene, CDR1 is GTSNPN and CDR2 is SVGIG (reference sequence).

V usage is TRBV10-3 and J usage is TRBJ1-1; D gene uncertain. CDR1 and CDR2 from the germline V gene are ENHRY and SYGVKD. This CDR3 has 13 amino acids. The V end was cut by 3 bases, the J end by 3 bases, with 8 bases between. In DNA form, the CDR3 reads TGTGCCATCAGTGATATGAGAGACACTGAAGCTTTCTTT. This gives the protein CAISDMRDTEAFF.

The CDR3 spells CASSREHTEAFF. The CDR3 coding sequence is TGTGCCAGCAGCCGGGAACACACTGAAGCTTTCTTT. This chain joins TRBV5-5 and TRBJ1-1; D gene ambiguous. This CDR3 is built from 12 residues. Trimming pared 4 bases from V and 3 bases from J, leaving 7 bases between. CDR1 is SGHKS and CDR2 is YYEKEE in the germline V gene (reference sequence).

This CDR3 reads CASSLGRAQETQYF. Here the CDR3 DNA reads TGTGCCAGCAGCTTGGGGCGGGCACAAGAGACCCAGTACTTC. The chain uses TRBV5-6 and TRBJ2-5; D possibly corresponds to TRBD2 (5 bases). Germline CDR1 reads SGHDT; CDR2 reads YYEEEE. V lost 0 bases to trimming and J lost 2 bases, with 8 bases between them. The CDR3 is 14 amino acids.

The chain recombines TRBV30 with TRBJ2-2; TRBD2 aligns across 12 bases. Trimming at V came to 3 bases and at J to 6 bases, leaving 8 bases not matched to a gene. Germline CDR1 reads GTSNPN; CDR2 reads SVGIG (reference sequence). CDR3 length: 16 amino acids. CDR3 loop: CAWSRTSGRIAGELFF. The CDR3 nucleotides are TGTGCCTGGAGCCGTACTAGCGGGAGGATAGCCGGGGAGCTGTTTTTT. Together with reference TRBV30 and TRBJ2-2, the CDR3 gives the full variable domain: SQTIHQWPATLVQPVGSPLSLECTVEGTSNPNLYWYRQAAGRGLQLLFYSVGIGQISSEVPQNLSASRPQDRQFILSSKKLLLSDSGFYLCAWSRTSGRIAGELFFGEGSRLTVL.

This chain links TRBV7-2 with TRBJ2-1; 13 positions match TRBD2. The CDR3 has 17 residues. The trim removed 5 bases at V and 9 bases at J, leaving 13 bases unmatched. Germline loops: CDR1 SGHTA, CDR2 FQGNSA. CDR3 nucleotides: TGTGCCAGCAGCCTAAGACTGGGACTAGCGGGACGGGTTGAGCAGTTCTTC. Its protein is CASSLRLGLAGRVEQFF.

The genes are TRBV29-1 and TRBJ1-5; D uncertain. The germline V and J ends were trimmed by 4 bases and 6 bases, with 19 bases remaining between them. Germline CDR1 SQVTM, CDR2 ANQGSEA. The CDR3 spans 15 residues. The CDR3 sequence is CSVALGSSRGQPQHF. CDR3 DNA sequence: TGCAGCGTTGCTCTCGGGAGTAGTCGGGGTCAGCCCCAGCATTTT.

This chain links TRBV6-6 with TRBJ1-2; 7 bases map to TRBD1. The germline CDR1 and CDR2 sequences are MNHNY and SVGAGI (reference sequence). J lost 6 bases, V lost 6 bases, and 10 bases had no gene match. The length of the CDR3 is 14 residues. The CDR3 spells CASSRDRAKDGYTF. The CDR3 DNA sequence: TGTGCCAGCAGCCGAGACAGGGCGAAGGATGGCTACACCTTC.

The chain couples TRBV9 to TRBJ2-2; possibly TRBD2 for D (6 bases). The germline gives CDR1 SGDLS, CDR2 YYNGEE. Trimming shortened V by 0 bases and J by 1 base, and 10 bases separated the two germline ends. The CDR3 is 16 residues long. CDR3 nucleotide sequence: TGTGCCAGCAGCGTAGCGGTTAGCGGGAACACCGGGGAGCTGTTTTTT. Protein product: CASSVAVSGNTGELFF.

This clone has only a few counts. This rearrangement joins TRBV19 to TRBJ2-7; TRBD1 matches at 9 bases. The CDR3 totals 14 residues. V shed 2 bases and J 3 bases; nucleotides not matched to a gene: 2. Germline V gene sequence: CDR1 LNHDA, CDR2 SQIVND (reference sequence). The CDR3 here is CASSITGGSYEQYF. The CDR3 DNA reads TGTGCCAGTAGTATAACAGGGGGCAGCTACGAGCAGTACTTC.

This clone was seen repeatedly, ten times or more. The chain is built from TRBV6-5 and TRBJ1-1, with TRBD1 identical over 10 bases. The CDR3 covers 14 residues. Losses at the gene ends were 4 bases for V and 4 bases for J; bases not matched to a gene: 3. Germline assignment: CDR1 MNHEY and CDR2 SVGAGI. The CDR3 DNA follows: TGTGCCAGCAGTTCGCGGACAGGGGGCACTGAAGCTTTCTTT. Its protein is CASSSRTGGTEAFF.

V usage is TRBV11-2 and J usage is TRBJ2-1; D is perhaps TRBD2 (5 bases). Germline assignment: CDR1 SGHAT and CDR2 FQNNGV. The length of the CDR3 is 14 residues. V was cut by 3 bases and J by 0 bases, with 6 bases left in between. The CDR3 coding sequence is TGTGCCAGCAGCTTTACTAGCTCCTACAATGAGCAGTTCTTC. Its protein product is CASSFTSSYNEQFF. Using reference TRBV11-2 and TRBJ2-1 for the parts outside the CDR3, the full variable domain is EAGVAQSPRYKIIEKRQSVAFWCNPISGHATLYWYQQILGQGPKLLIQFQNNGVVDDSQLPKDRFSAERLKGVDSTLKIQPAKLEDSAVYLCASSFTSSYNEQFFGPGTRLTVL.